This T cell receptor (beta chain) was sequenced for a study of T cells in Graves' hyperthyroidism and ophthalmopathy. Turning to the study itself: Peripheral blood was acquired at first diagnosis, ahead of any therapy whatsoever.

This CDR3 has 13 amino acids. CDR1 and CDR2 (germline): GTSNPN, SVGIG (reference sequence). Trimming left V 4 bases short and J 0 bases short, with 8 bases between. Study-level results: Ophthalmopathy, as predicted by the model, came a median 6.5 months after the prediction.

Amplification yielded TCR beta CDR3 regions, with RNA transcripts as the source. The HTBI primer set was used in a first-round RT-PCR of the TCR CDR3. TCRdb redid the calling of the multiplex PCR reads with MiXCR, one entry per CDR3 protein. The table includes under 350,000 distinct CDR3 sequences, about 18% detected once. This clonotype occurred once. What it binds is not known. The rearrangement uses TRBV30 and TRBJ2-3; D is unresolved. The sequenced sample consisted of blood. This clonotype was sampled from a woman between 50 and 59 years old with Graves' hyperthyroidism. CDR3 coding DNA: TGTGCCTGGATCATGGCGAGCACAGATACGCAGTATTTT. This translates into CAWIMASTDTQYF. Drawing the rest from reference TRBV30 and TRBJ2-3, the complete variable domain is SQTIHQWPATLVQPVGSPLSLECTVEGTSNPNLYWYRQAAGRGLQLLFYSVGIGQISSEVPQNLSASRPQDRQFILSSKKLLLSDSGFYLCAWIMASTDTQYFGPGTRLTVL.